The 11 T cell receptor beta chains in this list originate from one sample, sequenced in a study of human T cells and chemical hapten exposure. In TCRdb, the RACE reads were re-called with MiXCR into one record per CDR3 protein. The sample yields about 250,000 distinct CDR3 sequences, about 7.7% seen once. Noted time point: pre-sensitization, week 0. Regarding treatment: therapeutic diphenylcyclopropenone sensitization with weekly scalp DPC. Sequences were derived from whole blood, sampled in connection with sensitization to the hapten diphenylcyclopropenone (DPC). The receptors were gathered from a man in his late teens or twenties with alopecia areata. Some clones in this sample may be carry-over from other donors' samples.

The V gene is TRBV6-2 or TRBV6-3, the J gene TRBJ1-5, with 8 bases matching TRBD1. The germline CDR1 and CDR2 sequences are MNHEY and SVGEGT. Unmatched junction bases numbered 3, after V lost 8 bases and J lost 3 bases. CDR3 length: 13 residues. CDR3 nucleotide sequence: TGTGCCAGCCTGGACAGGGCCAATCAGCCCCAGCATTTT. Translation gives CASLDRANQPQHF.

The chain links TRBV6-4 to TRBJ2-7; D may be TRBD2 (5 bases). CDR1 is MRHNA and CDR2 is SNTAGT in the germline V gene. Deletions cut 10 bases from V and 1 base from J, with 20 bases between. The CDR3 is 15 amino acids. CDR3: CATRTRHFNSYEQYV. The CDR3, as DNA: TGTGCCACTCGGACTCGCCACTTCAATTCCTACGAGCAGTACGTC.

CDR3 in DNA: TGCAGCGTTGAAGCTCGCCCGTCCTACGAGCAGTACTTC. It is translated as CSVEARPSYEQYF. The chain joins TRBV29-1 to TRBJ2-7, with D hard to call. The V end was cut by 1 base, the J end by 1 base, with 8 bases between. Germline V gives CDR1 SQVTM, CDR2 ANQGSEA. This CDR3 is 13 amino acids long.

The chain combines TRBV5-1 with TRBJ2-2; D not resolved. The V gene's germline CDR1 is SGHRS and CDR2 YFSETQ. Trimming took 5 bases from V and 0 from J, leaving 8 bases between them. CDR3 size: 14 residues. CDR3 amino acids: CASRNSANTGELFF. CDR3 bases: TGCGCCAGCAGGAACAGCGCGAACACCGGGGAGCTGTTTTTT.

This clonotype was counted many times. The V and J genes are TRBV2 and TRBJ1-2; TRBD1 might be the D (6 bases). The germline V gene has CDR1 SNHLY and CDR2 FYNNEI. Trimming shortened V by 2 bases and J by 5 bases, and 6 bases separated the two germline ends. The CDR3 contains 12 residues. The CDR3 region has the DNA TGTGCCAGCAGTGAACAGGGGTATGGCTACACCTTC. Protein: CASSEQGYGYTF.

This clonotype was counted between two and nine times. This sequence joins TRBV3-1 and TRBJ1-4, with no clear D. The V gene's germline CDR1 is LGHDT and CDR2 YNNKEL (reference sequence). The CDR3 is 14 residues long. Trimming took off 0 bases at V and 10 bases at J, with 12 bases between the two ends. The CDR3 DNA is TGTGCCAGCAGCCAAGATACGGGGAGGCGAAAACTGTTTTTT. This sequence encodes CASSQDTGRRKLFF.

This clonotype was seen only a few times. V is TRBV5-1 and J is TRBJ2-7, with D possibly matching TRBD1 (5 bases). Between the trimmed V and J ends, which lost 4 bases and 6 bases, there was a span of 8 bases. Germline loops: CDR1 SGHRS, CDR2 YFSETQ. The CDR3 runs 11 residues. As DNA, the CDR3 is TGCGCCAGCAGCCGCAGGGTCGAGCAGTACTTC. This codes for CASSRRVEQYF.

This clonotype was counted many times. The chain couples TRBV28 to TRBJ2-7; unclear D gene. Trimming removed 3 bases at V and 2 bases at J, with 14 bases between. Germline V gives CDR1 MDHEN, CDR2 SYDVKM. This CDR3 region has 15 residues. CDR3 in DNA: TGTGCCAGCAGTTTCGGATTCGGCGAGGCCTACGAGCAGTACTTC. It is translated as CASSFGFGEAYEQYF.

The CDR3 DNA is TGTGCCAGCACCCTAGCGCCTACAGAGATCTATGGCTACACCTTC. Protein: CASTLAPTEIYGYTF. The chain uses TRBV6-1 and TRBJ1-2; D is unclear. The germline V and J ends were trimmed by 7 bases and 4 bases, with 19 bases remaining between them. Germline lookup yields CDR1 MNHNS and CDR2 SASEGT. CDR3 length equals 15 residues.

The chain couples TRBV5-1 to TRBJ2-6; perhaps TRBD1 as D (6 bases). From germline, CDR1 is SGHRS and CDR2 YFSETQ. V lost 2 bases and J lost 2, with 8 bases in between. The CDR3 covers 15 residues. The CDR3 protein is CASSFNRAGANVLTF. DNA for the CDR3: TGCGCCAGCAGCTTCAACAGGGCTGGGGCCAACGTCCTGACTTTC.

The chain recombines TRBV3-1 with TRBJ1-2; possible D gene TRBD1, 6 bases. The V and J ends lost 5 bases and 4 bases respectively, with 14 bases between them. The length of the CDR3 is 14 residues. Germline CDR1 reads LGHDT; CDR2 reads YNNKEL (reference sequence). The CDR3 reads CASSSHREGYGYTF. The CDR3 DNA is TGTGCCAGCAGCTCCCACAGGGAGGGCTATGGCTACACCTTC.